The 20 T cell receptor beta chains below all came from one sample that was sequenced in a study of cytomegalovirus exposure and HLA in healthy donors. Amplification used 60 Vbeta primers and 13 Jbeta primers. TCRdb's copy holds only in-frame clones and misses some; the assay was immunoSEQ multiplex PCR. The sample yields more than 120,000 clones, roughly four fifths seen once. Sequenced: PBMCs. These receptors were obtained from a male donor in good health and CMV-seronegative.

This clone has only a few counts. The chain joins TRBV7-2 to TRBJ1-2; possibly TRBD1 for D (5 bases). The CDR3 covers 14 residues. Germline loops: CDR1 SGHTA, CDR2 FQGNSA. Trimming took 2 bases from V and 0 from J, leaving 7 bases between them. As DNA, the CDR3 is TGTGCCAGCAGCTTACTACAGGCTAACTATGGCTACACCTTC. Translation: CASSLLQANYGYTF. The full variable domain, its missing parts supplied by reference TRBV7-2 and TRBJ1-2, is GAGVSQSPSNKVTEKGKDVELRCDPISGHTALYWYRQSLGQGLEFLIYFQGNSAPDKSGLPSDRFSAERTGGSVSTLTIQRTQQEDSAVYLCASSLLQANYGYTFGSGTRLTVV.

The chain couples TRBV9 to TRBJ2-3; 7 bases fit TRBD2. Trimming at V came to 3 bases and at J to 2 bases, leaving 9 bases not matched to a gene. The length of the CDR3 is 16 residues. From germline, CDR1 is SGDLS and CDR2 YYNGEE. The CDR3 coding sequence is TGTGCCAGCAGCGCCGTAGCGGGTCCATACACAGATACGCAGTATTTT. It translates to CASSAVAGPYTDTQYF.

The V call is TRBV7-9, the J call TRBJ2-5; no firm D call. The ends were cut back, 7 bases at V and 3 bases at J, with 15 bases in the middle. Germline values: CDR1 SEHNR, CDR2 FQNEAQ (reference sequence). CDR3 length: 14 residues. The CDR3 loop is CASTIVGTEETQYF. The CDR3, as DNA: TGTGCCAGCACCATAGTCGGTACAGAAGAGACCCAGTACTTC.

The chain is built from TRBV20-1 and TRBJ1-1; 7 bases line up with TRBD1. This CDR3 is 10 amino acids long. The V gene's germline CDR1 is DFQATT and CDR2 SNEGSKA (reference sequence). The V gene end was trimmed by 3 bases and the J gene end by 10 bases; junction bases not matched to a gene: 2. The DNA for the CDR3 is TGCAGTGCTAGTTCAGGGGGAGCTTTCTTT. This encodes CSASSGGAFF.

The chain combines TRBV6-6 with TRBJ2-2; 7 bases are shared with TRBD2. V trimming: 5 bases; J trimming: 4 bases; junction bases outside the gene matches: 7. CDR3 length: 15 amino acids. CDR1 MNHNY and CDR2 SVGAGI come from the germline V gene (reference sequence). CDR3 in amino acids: CASSVGLAVTGELFF. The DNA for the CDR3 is TGTGCCAGCAGTGTCGGGCTAGCGGTCACCGGGGAGCTGTTTTTT.

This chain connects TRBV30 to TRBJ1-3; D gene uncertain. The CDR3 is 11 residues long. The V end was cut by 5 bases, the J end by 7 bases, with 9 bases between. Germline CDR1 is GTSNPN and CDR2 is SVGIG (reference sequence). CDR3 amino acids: CAWGFGNTIYF. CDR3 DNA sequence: TGTGCCTGGGGGTTCGGGAACACCATATATTTT.

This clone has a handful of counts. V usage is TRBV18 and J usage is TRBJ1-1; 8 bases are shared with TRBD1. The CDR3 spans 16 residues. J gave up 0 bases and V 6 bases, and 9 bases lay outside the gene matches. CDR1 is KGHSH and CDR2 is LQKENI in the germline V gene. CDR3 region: CASSYYRGSMNTEAFF. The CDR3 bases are TGTGCCAGCTCGTATTACAGGGGGAGCATGAACACTGAAGCTTTCTTT.

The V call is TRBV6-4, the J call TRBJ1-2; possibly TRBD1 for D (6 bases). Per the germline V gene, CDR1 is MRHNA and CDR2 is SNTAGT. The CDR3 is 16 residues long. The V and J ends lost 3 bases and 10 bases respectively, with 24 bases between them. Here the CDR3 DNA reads TGTGCCAGCAGTGATTTTGGGGACATGACTATGGGGGACTACACCTTC. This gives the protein CASSDFGDMTMGDYTF.

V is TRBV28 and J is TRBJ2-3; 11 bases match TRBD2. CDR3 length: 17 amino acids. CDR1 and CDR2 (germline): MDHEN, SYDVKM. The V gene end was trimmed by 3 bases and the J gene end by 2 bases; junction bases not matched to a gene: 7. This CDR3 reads CASSFGGLAEVTDTQYF. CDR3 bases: TGTGCCAGCAGTTTCGGGGGACTAGCGGAAGTCACAGATACGCAGTATTTT.

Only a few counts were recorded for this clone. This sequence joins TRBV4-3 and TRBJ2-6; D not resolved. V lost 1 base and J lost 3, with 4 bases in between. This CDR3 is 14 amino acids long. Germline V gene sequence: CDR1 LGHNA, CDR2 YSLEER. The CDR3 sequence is CASSQGVGANVLTF. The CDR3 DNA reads TGCGCCAGCAGCCAAGGAGTTGGGGCCAACGTCCTGACTTTC.

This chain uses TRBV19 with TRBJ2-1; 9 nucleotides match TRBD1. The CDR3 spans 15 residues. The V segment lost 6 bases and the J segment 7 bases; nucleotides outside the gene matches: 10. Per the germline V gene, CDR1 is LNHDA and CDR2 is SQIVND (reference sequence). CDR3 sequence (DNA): TGTGCCAGTAGGCTGAGGGACAGGGCGCCGAATGAGCAGTTCTTC. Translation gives CASRLRDRAPNEQFF. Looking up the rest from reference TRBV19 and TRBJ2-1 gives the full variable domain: DGGITQSPKYLFRKEGQNVTLSCEQNLNHDAMYWYRQDPGQGLRLIYYSQIVNDFQKGDIAEGYSVSREKKESFPLTVTSAQKNPTAFYLCASRLRDRAPNEQFFGPGTRLTVL.

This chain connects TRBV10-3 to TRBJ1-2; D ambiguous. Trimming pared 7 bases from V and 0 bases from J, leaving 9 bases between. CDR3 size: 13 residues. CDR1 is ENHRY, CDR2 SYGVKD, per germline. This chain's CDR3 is CAINSLPNYGYTF. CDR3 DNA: TGTGCCATCAACAGCCTTCCTAACTATGGCTACACCTTC.

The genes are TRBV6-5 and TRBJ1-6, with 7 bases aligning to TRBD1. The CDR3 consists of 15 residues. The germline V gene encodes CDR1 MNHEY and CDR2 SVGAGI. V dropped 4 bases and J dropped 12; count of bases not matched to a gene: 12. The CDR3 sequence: CASSSQTGVQLPLHF. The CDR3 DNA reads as TGTGCCAGCAGTTCCCAAACAGGGGTACAATTACCCCTCCACTTT.

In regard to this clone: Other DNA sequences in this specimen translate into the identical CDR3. In DNA form, the CDR3 reads TGTGCCAGCTCCCCGGACAGGGCCTACGAGCAGTACTTC. Translation gives CASSPDRAYEQYF. This rearrangement joins TRBV18 to TRBJ2-7; 8 bases line up with TRBD1. The germline gives CDR1 KGHSH, CDR2 LQKENI. Trimming removed 6 bases from V and 2 bases from J; junction bases left unmatched: 3. CDR3 length: 13 amino acids.

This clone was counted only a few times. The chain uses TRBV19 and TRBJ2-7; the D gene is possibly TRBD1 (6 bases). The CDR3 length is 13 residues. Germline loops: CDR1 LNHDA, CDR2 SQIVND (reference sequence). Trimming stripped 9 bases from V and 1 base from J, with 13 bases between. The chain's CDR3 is CARDRPKSYEQYF. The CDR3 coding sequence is TGTGCCAGGGACAGACCCAAGTCCTACGAGCAGTACTTC.

The CDR3 nucleotides are TGCGCCAGCAGCCCAGGGGGGACGGGCACAGATACGCAGTATTTT. Its protein product is CASSPGGTGTDTQYF. The chain combines TRBV5-1 with TRBJ2-3; D may be TRBD1 (7 bases). The CDR3 has 15 amino acids. From germline, CDR1 is SGHRS and CDR2 YFSETQ. The V gene lost 4 bases and the J gene lost 1 base, with 13 bases spanning the gap. Drawing the rest from reference TRBV5-1 and TRBJ2-3, the complete variable domain is KAGVTQTPRYLIKTRGQQVTLSCSPISGHRSVSWYQQTPGQGLQFLFEYFSETQRNKGNFPGRFSGRQFSNSRSEMNVSTLELGDSALYLCASSPGGTGTDTQYFGPGTRLTVL.

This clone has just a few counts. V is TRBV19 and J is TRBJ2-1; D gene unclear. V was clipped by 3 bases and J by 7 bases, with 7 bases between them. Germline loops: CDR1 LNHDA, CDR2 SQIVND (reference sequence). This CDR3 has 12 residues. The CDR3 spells CASSIQANEQFF. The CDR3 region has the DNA TGTGCCAGTAGTATTCAGGCGAATGAGCAGTTCTTC.

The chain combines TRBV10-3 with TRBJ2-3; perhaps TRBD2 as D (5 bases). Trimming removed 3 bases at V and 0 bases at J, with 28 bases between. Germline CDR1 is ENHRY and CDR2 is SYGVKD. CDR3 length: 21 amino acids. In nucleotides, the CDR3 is TGTGCCATCAGTGATGGGTCCTTTAGCGCTCTCCATTCCTCTAGCACAGATACGCAGTATTTT. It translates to CAISDGSFSALHSSSTDTQYF.

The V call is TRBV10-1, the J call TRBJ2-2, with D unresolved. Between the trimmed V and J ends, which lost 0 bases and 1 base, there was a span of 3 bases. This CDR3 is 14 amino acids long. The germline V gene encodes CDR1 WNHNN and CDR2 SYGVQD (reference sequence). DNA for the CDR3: TGCGCCAGCAGTGAGTCACAGAACACCGGGGAGCTGTTTTTT. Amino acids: CASSESQNTGELFF.

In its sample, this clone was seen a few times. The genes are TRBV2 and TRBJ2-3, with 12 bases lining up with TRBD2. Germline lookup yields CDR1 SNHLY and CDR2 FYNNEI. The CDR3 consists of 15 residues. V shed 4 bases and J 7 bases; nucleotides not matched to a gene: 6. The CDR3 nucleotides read TGTGCCAGCAGTGGAAGACTAGCGGGAGTGTATACGCAGTATTTT. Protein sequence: CASSGRLAGVYTQYF.